Following are 5 T cell receptor beta chains from one sample sequenced in a study of sequential checkpoint blockade in melanoma. Treatment given: randomized to nivolumab then ipilimumab (arm A) or the reverse (arm B). TCRdb's copy holds only in-frame clones and misses some; the assay was immunoSEQ multiplex PCR. The profile shows 6,500 to 10,000 clones, under 80% of them singletons. The sequencing used CD8+ T cells sorted from blood (inferred from file names), collected from a patient given nivolumab and ipilimumab in sequence. All receptors come from a human patient with melanoma. Some clones in this sample may be carry-over from other donors' samples.

V gene TRBV5-8 combines with J gene TRBJ1-2; 10 bases line up with TRBD1. V shed 1 base, J shed 5 bases, and the junction held 5 bases outside the gene matches. Germline V gene sequence: CDR1 SGHTS, CDR2 YDEGEE. The CDR3 runs 15 residues. CDR3 DNA sequence: TGTGCCAGCAGCTTGACGACAGGGGGCGGGTATGGCTACACCTTC. The encoded protein is CASSLTTGGGYGYTF.

The chain couples TRBV4-3 to TRBJ2-2; 9 nucleotides agree with TRBD1. With V trimmed by 2 bases and J by 6 bases, 10 bases remained unmatched. This CDR3 has 17 residues. Germline CDR1 LGHNA, CDR2 YSLEER. Written as DNA, the CDR3 is TGCGCCAGCAGCCAAACGTCGACAGGGGGACTGTCCGGGGAGCTGTTTTTT. It specifies CASSQTSTGGLSGELFF.

The chain uses TRBV6-5 and TRBJ1-2, with 10 positions matching TRBD1. The V gene end was trimmed by 4 bases and the J gene end by 4 bases; junction bases not matched to a gene: 3. The germline V gene has CDR1 MNHEY and CDR2 SVGAGI. The length of the CDR3 is 14 residues. CDR3 sequence: CASSWDRGAYGYTF. CDR3 nucleotides: TGTGCCAGCAGTTGGGACAGGGGAGCCTATGGCTACACCTTC.

The chain links TRBV9 to TRBJ2-7; 12 bases agree with TRBD2. Germline V gene lookup returns CDR1 SGDLS and CDR2 YYNGEE. The J segment lost 3 bases and the V segment lost 3 bases, leaving 1 base of the junction unmatched. The CDR3 runs 14 residues. The CDR3 coding sequence is TGTGCCAGCAGCGCTAGCGGGGGGGGCTACGAGCAGTACTTC. It yields the protein CASSASGGGYEQYF.

The chain recombines TRBV4-3 with TRBJ1-5, with D unresolved. Between the trimmed V and J ends, which lost 2 bases and 5 bases, there was a span of 7 bases. CDR3 size: 13 residues. Germline loops: CDR1 LGHNA, CDR2 YSLEER. DNA of the CDR3: TGCGCCAGCAGCCAAAAACTCTATCAGCCCCAGCATTTT. This codes for CASSQKLYQPQHF.